Listed below are T cell receptor beta chains from one sample, sequenced in a study of control samples from healthy donors and cancer patients. TCRdb's copy holds only in-frame clones and misses some; the assay was immunoSEQ multiplex PCR. This sample has about 150,000 clones, with 75% to 90% found just once. Sequencing used blood. The receptors shown here come from a man aged 25-40 years in good health. The CDR3 runs from the conserved cysteine through the conserved F or W. The D gene is left open where the match is weak. Rows give clone size only sometimes, using once, few, many, or a class for an expanded clone.

. TRBJ1-5 . TRBV4-2 CASSQGGNQPQHF TGTGCCAGCAGCCAAGGCGGCAATCAGCCCCAGCATTTT
. TRBJ2-7 . TRBV11-1 CASSLAGNSHEQYF TGTGCCAGCAGCTTAGCAGGGAACTCCCACGAGCAGTACTTC
. TRBJ2-6 TRBD2 TRBV24-1 CATSDNREAAGANVLTF TGTGCCACCAGTGATAACCGGGAGGCGGCCGGGGCCAACGTCCTGACTTTC
. TRBJ2-5 . TRBV11-1 CASSLWADQETQYF TGTGCCAGCAGCTTATGGGCAGACCAAGAGACCCAGTACTTC
. TRBJ2-3 . TRBV2 CASSELSGSSTDTQYF TGTGCCAGCAGTGAACTTTCGGGAAGTAGCACAGATACGCAGTATTTT
. TRBJ2-5 . TRBV2 CASSEWGGGSETQYF TGTGCCAGCAGTGAATGGGGAGGTGGATCAGAGACCCAGTACTTC
. TRBJ1-6 . TRBV6-5 CASTVQGTNSPLHF TGTGCCAGCACCGTACAGGGAACTAATTCACCCCTCCACTTT
. TRBJ2-2 . TRBV6-2/TRBV6-3 CASSPFRSSAGELFF TGTGCCAGCAGCCCCTTTCGATCTAGCGCCGGGGAGCTGTTTTTT
. TRBJ2-7 . TRBV10-3 CATEEGVGRYEQYF TGTGCCACCGAAGAAGGGGTAGGTCGCTACGAGCAGTACTTC
. TRBJ2-5 . TRBV6-5 CASTRTSQETQYF TGTGCCAGCACCCGCACTAGCCAAGAGACCCAGTACTTC
. TRBJ1-1 . TRBV3-1/TRBV3-2 CASSQSSRTEAFF TGTGCCAGCAGCCAGTCAAGTCGGACTGAAGCTTTCTTT
. TRBJ1-2 TRBD1 TRBV19 CASTTGVDYTF TGTGCCAGTACAACAGGGGTCGACTACACCTTC
once TRBJ2-2 . TRBV7-8 CASSSQGGNTGELFF TGTGCCAGCAGCTCGCAGGGAGGGAACACCGGGGAGCTGTTTTTT
. TRBJ2-7 . TRBV18 CASSPPGQPYEQYF TGTGCCAGCTCACCTCCGGGCCAGCCCTACGAGCAGTACTTC
. TRBJ2-2 . TRBV13 CASSLQVLNTGELFF TGTGCCAGCAGCTTACAGGTCCTGAACACCGGGGAGCTGTTTTTT
. TRBJ1-2 . TRBV4-2 CASSQDLAGRIGYTF TGTGCCAGCAGCCAAGATCTGGCAGGGCGGATCGGCTACACCTTC
. TRBJ1-1 . TRBV5-1 CASSSKIGQPGTEAFF TGCGCCAGCAGCTCGAAAATTGGACAACCAGGGACTGAAGCTTTCTTT
. TRBJ1-6 . TRBV6-7 CASSLGTSSYNSPLHF TGTGCCAGCAGTTTGGGGACCAGCTCCTATAATTCACCCCTCCACTTT
. TRBJ2-7 . TRBV6-2/TRBV6-3 CASSGRGYEQYF TGTGCCAGCAGCGGCCGGGGGTACGAGCAGTACTTC
. TRBJ2-1 . TRBV27 CASSSWTRLSQNEQFF TGTGCCAGCAGTTCATGGACTCGGCTTTCCCAGAATGAGCAGTTCTTC
. TRBJ2-5 . TRBV21-1 CASPCPLGQGAREETQYF TGTGCCAGCCCTTGCCCCCTCGGACAGGGGGCGAGGGAGGAGACCCAGTACTTC
. TRBJ2-2 . TRBV11-3 CASSLEGGRSGELFF TGTGCCAGCAGCTTAGAGGGCGGCCGTTCCGGGGAGCTGTTTTTT
medium-sized TRBJ2-7 . TRBV5-4 CASSSPGAPQQYF TGTGCCAGCAGCTCGCCGGGGGCGCCGCAGCAGTACTTC
. TRBJ1-1 . TRBV29-1 CSVGGRDPDPSEAFF TGCAGCGTGGGGGGCCGGGACCCTGATCCATCTGAAGCTTTCTTT
. TRBJ1-1 . TRBV5-4 CASSLDNTEAFF TGTGCCAGCAGCTTGGATAACACTGAAGCTTTCTTT
. TRBJ2-1 . TRBV11-2 CASSPSLEQFF TGTGCCAGCAGCCCAAGCCTTGAGCAGTTCTTC
. TRBJ2-5 . TRBV5-4 CASSWGHRQTQETQYF TGTGCCAGCAGCTGGGGGCACCGACAGACACAAGAGACCCAGTACTTC
. TRBJ1-1 . TRBV12-3/TRBV12-4 CASSRTDGGEAFF TGTGCCAGCAGCCGTACCGACGGGGGGGAAGCTTTCTTT
once TRBJ2-3 . TRBV21-1 CASSKVGGSTDTQYF TGTGCCAGCAGCAAGGTCGGGGGTAGCACAGATACGCAGTATTTT
. TRBJ1-1 . TRBV5-1 CASSLLSGTGAEAFF TGCGCCAGCAGCTTGCTTTCGGGGACTGGGGCTGAAGCTTTCTTT
. TRBJ2-5 . TRBV12-5 CASAHPIRSGETQYF TGTGCTAGTGCCCACCCCATCAGGAGCGGCGAGACCCAGTACTTC
. TRBJ2-3 . TRBV2 CASSPRGGAYTQYF TGTGCCAGCAGTCCAAGGGGGGGGGCTTATACGCAGTATTTT
. TRBJ2-5 TRBD1 TRBV7-9 CASSLGDRGGETQYF TGTGCCAGCAGCTTAGGGGACAGGGGAGGAGAGACCCAGTACTTC
. TRBJ2-7 TRBD2 TRBV24-1 CATSTLAGERYEQYF TGTGCCACCAGTACCCTAGCGGGAGAACGCTACGAGCAGTACTTC
. TRBJ1-5 . TRBV6-5 CASMIRPQETQHF TGTGCCAGCATGATCCGACCCCAGGAGACCCAGCATTTT
. TRBJ2-2 . TRBV5-1 CASSLASGFGELFF TGCGCCAGCAGCTTGGCCTCGGGGTTCGGGGAGCTGTTTTTT
few TRBJ2-7 . TRBV10-3 CAIRGVVEQYF TGTGCCATCCGGGGCGTAGTCGAGCAGTACTTC
. TRBJ2-7 . TRBV6-5 CASSNMYEQYF TGTGCCAGCAGTAATATGTACGAGCAGTACTTC
. TRBJ2-1 . TRBV2 CASRKGAYEQFF TGTGCCAGCAGGAAAGGGGCTTATGAGCAGTTCTTC
. TRBJ2-3 . TRBV12-5 CASGSRGSTDTQYF TGTGCTAGTGGTTCCAGGGGTAGCACAGATACGCAGTATTTT
once TRBJ2-5 . TRBV5-4 CASSRERGETQYF TGTGCCAGCAGCCGGGAGAGGGGGGAGACCCAGTACTTC
. TRBJ2-7 TRBD1 TRBV3-1/TRBV3-2 CASSQTQGATYEQYF TGTGCCAGCAGCCAGACGCAGGGGGCGACCTACGAGCAGTACTTC
. TRBJ2-1 TRBD2 TRBV5-5 CASSLGLAGIGEQFF TGTGCCAGCAGCTTAGGACTAGCGGGAATTGGCGAGCAGTTCTTC
few TRBJ1-2 . TRBV5-6 CASGRPAVNYGYTF TGTGCCAGCGGACGACCGGCCGTCAACTATGGCTACACCTTC
. TRBJ2-3 TRBD2 TRBV24-1 CATSGLAGLTDTQYF TGTGCCACCAGTGGACTAGCGGGGCTCACAGATACGCAGTATTTT
. TRBJ1-1 TRBD1 TRBV18 CASLRTGELTEAFF TGTGCCAGCCTAAGGACAGGGGAATTGACTGAAGCTTTCTTT
. TRBJ1-1 . TRBV10-3 CAISESGPTNTEAFF TGTGCCATCAGTGAGTCCGGGCCCACGAACACTGAAGCTTTCTTT
. TRBJ2-1 TRBD2 TRBV12-5 CASGFPGGSGRLDEQFF TGTGCTAGTGGTTTCCCCGGGGGGAGCGGGAGGCTAGATGAGCAGTTCTTC
. TRBJ2-3 . TRBV7-9 CASSLRVAQTDTQYF TGTGCCAGCAGCTTAAGGGTAGCGCAGACAGATACGCAGTATTTT
. TRBJ2-7 . TRBV18 CASSPPRGTTYEQYF TGTGCCAGCTCACCACCGAGAGGAACCACCTACGAGCAGTACTTC
. TRBJ1-2 . TRBV13 CASRIKGVYGYTF TGTGCCAGCAGAATAAAGGGGGTCTATGGCTACACCTTC
. TRBJ1-2 . TRBV6-5 CASSSGLRGYTF TGTGCCAGCAGTTCGGGACTGCGTGGCTACACCTTC
. TRBJ1-2 . TRBV19 CASTALMGGNYGYTF TGTGCCAGTACCGCACTCATGGGAGGGAACTATGGCTACACCTTC
once TRBJ2-3 TRBD2 TRBV3-1/TRBV3-2 CASSQGRSGSSTDTQYF TGTGCCAGCAGCCAAGGAAGGAGCGGGAGCTCCACAGATACGCAGTATTTT
. TRBJ2-2 . TRBV7-2 CASRRVAAGTGELFF TGTGCCAGCAGGAGGGTAGCAGCGGGCACCGGGGAGCTGTTTTTT
. TRBJ1-1 . TRBV5-5 CASRLGNNENTEAFF TGTGCCAGCAGATTGGGGAATAACGAGAACACTGAAGCTTTCTTT
. TRBJ2-7 . TRBV19 CASSPMPRTVEQYF TGTGCCAGTAGTCCAATGCCCCGGACGGTTGAGCAGTACTTC
. TRBJ1-2 TRBD1 TRBV4-3 CASSQRTGPSYGYTF TGCGCCAGCAGCCAACGGACAGGACCTAGCTATGGCTACACCTTC
. TRBJ2-5 TRBD2 TRBV9 CASNAGGSETQYF TGTGCCAGCAATGCGGGGGGGTCTGAGACCCAGTACTTC